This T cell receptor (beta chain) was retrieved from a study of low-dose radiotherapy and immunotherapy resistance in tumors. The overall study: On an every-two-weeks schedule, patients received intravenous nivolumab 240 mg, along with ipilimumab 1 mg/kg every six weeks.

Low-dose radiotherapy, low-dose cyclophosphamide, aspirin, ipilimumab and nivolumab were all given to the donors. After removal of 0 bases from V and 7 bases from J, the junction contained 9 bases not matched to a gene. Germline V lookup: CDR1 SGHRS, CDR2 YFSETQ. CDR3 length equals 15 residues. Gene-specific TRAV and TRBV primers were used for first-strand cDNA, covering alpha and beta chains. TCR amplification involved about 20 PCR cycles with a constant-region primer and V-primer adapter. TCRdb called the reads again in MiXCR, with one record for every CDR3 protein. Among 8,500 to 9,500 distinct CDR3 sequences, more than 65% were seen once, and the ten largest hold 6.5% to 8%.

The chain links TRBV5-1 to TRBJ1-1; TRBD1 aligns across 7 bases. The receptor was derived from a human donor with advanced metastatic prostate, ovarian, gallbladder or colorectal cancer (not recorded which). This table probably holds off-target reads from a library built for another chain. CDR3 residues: CASSLARQGEGEAFF. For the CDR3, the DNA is TGCGCCAGCAGCTTGGCCCGACAGGGTGAGGGTGAAGCTTTCTTT.